The 27 T cell receptor beta chains in this list originate from one sample, sequenced in a study of shared clonotypes between healthy human individuals. Method: immunoSEQ multiplex PCR; TCRdb's copy keeps in-frame clones and lacks some. The sample holds some 2 million clones; approximately 95% are singletons and the top ten take about 1.1%. The naive CD8 subset, CD45RO-negative cells positively selected for CCR7, excluded terminally differentiated effector memory CD45RA+ cells. The sample comprised naive CD8+ T cells sorted from blood. Every receptor here comes from a man between 18 and 29 years old in good health.

V and J are TRBV28 and TRBJ1-5; 8 bases are a match to TRBD1. This CDR3 has 14 amino acids. The junction had 8 bases not matched to a gene; V was cut back by 6 bases and J by 7 bases. The germline CDR1 and CDR2 sequences are MDHEN and SYDVKM. CDR3 coding DNA: TGTGCCAGCAGCCAACAGGGGGTAGGGCAGCCCCAGCATTTT. Its translation: CASSQQGVGQPQHF.

With respect to this clone: The same CDR3 arises from other DNA sequences in this sample as well. The chain is built from TRBV5-1 and TRBJ2-3; 7 nucleotides match TRBD2. V was pared by 0 bases and J by 1 base, with 2 bases of the junction left unmatched. Germline loops: CDR1 SGHRS, CDR2 YFSETQ. The CDR3 is 15 residues long. CDR3 nucleotide sequence: TGCGCCAGCAGCTTGGGACTAGCAGGCACAGATACGCAGTATTTT. This gives the protein CASSLGLAGTDTQYF. The entire variable domain, with the rest obtained from reference TRBV5-1 and TRBJ2-3, is as follows: KAGVTQTPRYLIKTRGQQVTLSCSPISGHRSVSWYQQTPGQGLQFLFEYFSETQRNKGNFPGRFSGRQFSNSRSEMNVSTLELGDSALYLCASSLGLAGTDTQYFGPGTRLTVL.

The chain couples TRBV6-1 to TRBJ2-7; D remains ambiguous. Germline V CDR1 and CDR2: MNHNS, SASEGT. Deletions cut 4 bases from V and 2 bases from J, with 12 bases between. The CDR3 totals 14 residues. This CDR3 is CASSVQVKTYEQYF. Written as DNA, the CDR3 is TGTGCCAGCAGTGTGCAGGTGAAGACCTACGAGCAGTACTTC.

This clone was observed a single time. Other DNA sequences in this specimen translate into the identical CDR3. The DNA for the CDR3 is TGCGCCAGCAGCCAAGTGACGGGCACTGAAGCTTTCTTT. As protein: CASSQVTGTEAFF. The rearrangement links TRBV4-1 to TRBJ1-1; D uncertain. The CDR3 totals 13 residues. Per germline, CDR1 MGHRA and CDR2 YSYEKL. Trimming cost V 1 base and J 4 bases, with 7 bases left between them.

The chain recombines TRBV2 with TRBJ2-7; no reliable D call. V lost 3 bases to trimming and J lost 4 bases, with 13 bases between them. Germline CDR1 is SNHLY and CDR2 is FYNNEI. This CDR3 is built from 14 residues. This chain's CDR3 is CASSETDLFYEQYF. The CDR3 coding sequence is TGTGCCAGCAGTGAGACGGACCTTTTTTACGAGCAGTACTTC.

V gene TRBV6-6 combines with J gene TRBJ2-7; D is undetermined. Trimming stripped 10 bases from V and 5 bases from J, with 12 bases between. The CDR3 runs to 11 residues. Germline assignment: CDR1 MNHNY and CDR2 SVGAGI (reference sequence). CDR3 DNA: TGTGCCACCGTTCTTGGACACGAGCAGTACTTC. Protein sequence: CATVLGHEQYF.

The genes are TRBV4-2 and TRBJ2-2, with a possible D match to TRBD1 (6 bases). V lost 0 bases and J lost 1, with 9 bases in between. Germline V gives CDR1 LGHNA, CDR2 YNFKEQ. The CDR3 spans 16 residues. For the CDR3, the DNA is TGTGCCAGCAGCCAAGATAAGGGGGTGAACACCGGGGAGCTGTTTTTT. Translation: CASSQDKGVNTGELFF.

CDR3 protein: CASSLGGDTDTQYF. The DNA of the CDR3 is TGTGCCAGCAGCTTAGGCGGGGACACAGATACGCAGTATTTT. This chain links TRBV11-1 with TRBJ2-3, with TRBD2 as a possible D gene (6 bases). The V gene's germline CDR1 is SGHAT and CDR2 FQDESV (reference sequence). The V gene lost 1 base and the J gene lost 2 bases, with 7 bases spanning the gap. The CDR3 extends over 14 amino acids.

V is TRBV7-9 and J is TRBJ1-2, with 9 bases matching TRBD1. With 5 bases clipped from V and 4 bases from J, the junction kept 8 bases outside the gene matches. CDR1 and CDR2 from the germline V gene are SEHNR and FQNEAQ (reference sequence). CDR3 length equals 15 residues. This chain's CDR3 is CASSAILDRGYGYTF. As DNA, the CDR3 is TGTGCCAGCAGCGCTATTCTGGACAGGGGCTATGGCTACACCTTC.

This chain uses TRBV27 with TRBJ2-3; D may match TRBD1 or TRBD2 (6 bases each). Trimming took 3 bases from V and 2 from J, leaving 21 bases between them. Germline V gene data show CDR1 as MNHEY and CDR2 as SMNVEV (reference sequence). CDR3 length: 18 residues. This CDR3 is CASSLWGAGEVATDTQYF. The CDR3 nucleotides are TGTGCCAGCAGTTTGTGGGGGGCTGGGGAAGTAGCCACAGATACGCAGTATTTT.

The chain has TRBV27 and TRBJ2-7; D may match TRBD1 or TRBD2 (8 bases each). V lost 2 bases, J lost 2 bases, and 16 bases lay in between. The length of the CDR3 is 16 residues. The V gene's germline CDR1 is MNHEY and CDR2 SMNVEV (reference sequence). The chain's CDR3 is CASSLAGGQVAYEQYF. The CDR3 bases are TGTGCCAGCAGTTTAGCGGGGGGACAGGTTGCCTACGAGCAGTACTTC.

The chain uses TRBV7-2 and TRBJ2-7; 8 bases are shared with TRBD2. CDR1 and CDR2 from the germline V gene are SGHTA and FQGNSA. CDR3 length: 15 amino acids. V was pared by 3 bases and J by 4 bases, with 8 bases of the junction left unmatched. The CDR3 DNA is TGTGCCAGCAGCTTCTTTTCGGGAGGGCGGTACGAGCAGTACTTC. This sequence encodes CASSFFSGGRYEQYF.

The rearrangement joins TRBV9 to TRBJ2-7; TRBD1 matches at 9 bases. CDR3 length equals 13 residues. Per germline, CDR1 SGDLS and CDR2 YYNGEE. Germline trimming cut 8 bases from V and 2 bases from J; bases unmatched to any gene: 5. The CDR3 DNA reads as TGTGCCAGTGGACAGGGGACAACCTACGAGCAGTACTTC. This gives the protein CASGQGTTYEQYF.

The chain recombines TRBV27 with TRBJ2-7; D call uncertain. Germline CDR1 and CDR2: MNHEY and SMNVEV (reference sequence). Trimming left V 5 bases short and J 5 bases short, with 16 bases between. The CDR3 totals 14 residues. CDR3 DNA sequence: TGTGCCAGCAGTCTCCGGCAGGTAGCTCACGAGCAGTACTTC. This codes for CASSLRQVAHEQYF.

The V gene is TRBV30, the J gene TRBJ2-7; 9 nucleotides align to TRBD1. This CDR3 contains 17 residues. Germline lookup yields CDR1 GTSNPN and CDR2 SVGIG (reference sequence). Trimming removed 4 bases from V and 2 bases from J; junction bases left unmatched: 15. The CDR3 DNA reads as TGTGCCTGGACCAGACCGGGACAGGGACCTTTTCCCTACGAGCAGTACTTC. Translated, it gives CAWTRPGQGPFPYEQYF. The complete variable domain, with remaining parts taken from reference TRBV30 and TRBJ2-7, reads SQTIHQWPATLVQPVGSPLSLECTVEGTSNPNLYWYRQAAGRGLQLLFYSVGIGQISSEVPQNLSASRPQDRQFILSSKKLLLSDSGFYLCAWTRPGQGPFPYEQYFGPGTRLTVT.

The chain uses TRBV4-1 and TRBJ1-1; no definite D call. V was pared by 1 base and J by 0 bases, with 12 bases between. Germline V lookup: CDR1 MGHRA, CDR2 YSYEKL. The CDR3 sequence is 16 residues long. As DNA, the CDR3 is TGCGCCAGCAGCCAAGCTACAGTTAAGATGAACACTGAAGCTTTCTTT. This translates into CASSQATVKMNTEAFF.

This clone was counted a single time. The gene calls are TRBV6-4 and TRBJ2-2; D is uncertain. V lost 9 bases to trimming and J lost 8 bases, with 7 bases between them. Germline CDR1 MRHNA, CDR2 SNTAGT. The CDR3 covers 10 residues. The CDR3 is CARRMGELFF. The CDR3 nucleotides read TGTGCCAGACGCATGGGGGAGCTGTTTTTT.

The gene calls are TRBV5-1 and TRBJ2-7; D is undetermined. CDR3 length: 13 residues. Germline-derived CDR1 and CDR2 are SGHRS and YFSETQ. V was clipped by 4 bases and J by 3 bases, with 11 bases between them. CDR3 bases: TGCGCCAGCAGCACCTCTGCAAACTACGAGCAGTACTTC. Translation: CASSTSANYEQYF.

The chain carries TRBV29-1 and TRBJ2-1; 13 nucleotides line up with TRBD2. V lost 6 bases and J lost 10; bases outside the gene matches: 12. This CDR3 region has 15 residues. The germline V gene has CDR1 SQVTM and CDR2 ANQGSEA. Here the CDR3 reads CSVMSAGLAGREQFF. For the CDR3, the DNA is TGCAGCGTGATGTCCGCGGGACTAGCGGGAAGGGAGCAGTTCTTC.

The chain links TRBV19 to TRBJ2-1; TRBD2 matches 9 bases. CDR1 and CDR2 from the germline V gene are LNHDA and SQIVND (reference sequence). CDR3 length: 16 residues. V was pared by 3 bases and J by 7 bases, with 10 bases of the junction left unmatched. As DNA, the CDR3 is TGTGCCAGTAGTATCCTTGGGCTAGCGGGATCTAATGAGCAGTTCTTC. Translated, it gives CASSILGLAGSNEQFF.

The rearrangement uses TRBV10-2 and TRBJ2-2; the D is unclear. The CDR3 has 14 amino acids. The germline CDR1 and CDR2 sequences are WSHSY and SAAADI. V gave up 2 bases and J gave up 7 bases, with 11 bases separating them. CDR3 sequence reads: CASSETSPNGELFF. The CDR3 region has the DNA TGCGCCAGCAGTGAGACGTCTCCCAACGGGGAGCTGTTTTTT.

Comments on this clone: Other DNA sequences in the sample encode the same CDR3. This sequence joins TRBV5-6 and TRBJ2-2; D gene uncertain. The CDR3 contains 12 residues. Between the trimmed V and J ends, which lost 4 bases and 2 bases, there was a span of 3 bases. The V gene's germline CDR1 is SGHDT and CDR2 YYEEEE. DNA for the CDR3: TGTGCCAGCAGCCCCAACACCGGGGAGCTGTTTTTT. Translated, it gives CASSPNTGELFF.

Points on this clone: Other DNA sequences of this sample code for an identical CDR3. V usage is TRBV5-4 and J usage is TRBJ1-1, with D perhaps matching TRBD1 (5 bases). CDR1 is SGHNT and CDR2 is YYREEE in the germline V gene (reference sequence). V lost 0 bases and J lost 3, with 9 bases in between. The CDR3 totals 14 residues. The CDR3 nucleotides read TGTGCCAGCAGCTTGGTCCCGGGGGACACTGAAGCTTTCTTT. It translates to CASSLVPGDTEAFF.

The genes are TRBV5-1 and TRBJ1-1; no clear D. The V end was cut by 1 base, the J end by 5 bases, with 12 bases between. The CDR3 contains 14 residues. Germline V CDR1 and CDR2: SGHRS, YFSETQ. CDR3 protein: CASSLLDPATEAFF. CDR3 sequence (DNA): TGCGCCAGCAGCTTGCTCGACCCCGCGACTGAAGCTTTCTTT.

Details on this clone: This could be a read error, since a much larger clone is one nucleotide away. Other nucleotide sequences in the sample specify the same CDR3. This rearrangement joins TRBV7-2 to TRBJ2-5; D is undetermined. Trimming shortened V by 3 bases and J by 4 bases, and 3 bases separated the two germline ends. Germline-derived CDR1 and CDR2 are SGHTA and FQGNSA. The CDR3 has 11 amino acids. CDR3 sequence reads: CASSFGETQYF. For the CDR3, the DNA is TGTGCCAGCAGCTTTGGAGAGACCCAGTACTTC.

V is TRBV4-1 and J is TRBJ2-7; TRBD1 matches at 8 bases. Trimming took 0 bases from V and 2 from J; bases not matched to a gene: 3. CDR1 and CDR2 (germline): MGHRA, YSYEKL. The CDR3 loop spans 15 amino acids. CDR3 bases: TGCGCCAGCAGCCAAGATTGGGACAGGACCTACGAGCAGTACTTC. Translated, it gives CASSQDWDRTYEQYF.

The V and J genes are TRBV29-1 and TRBJ1-2, with D uncertain. Germline V lookup: CDR1 SQVTM, CDR2 ANQGSEA. The CDR3 totals 12 residues. The V gene lost 4 bases and the J gene lost 3 bases, with 9 bases spanning the gap. The CDR3 region is CSVGSLDYGYTF. Here the CDR3 DNA reads TGCAGCGTTGGCTCGTTGGACTATGGCTACACCTTC.